The sequence of this T cell receptor (beta chain) was determined in a study of CD8 T cell repertoires and HIV-1 epitope variants. Study-wide findings and caveats: Of about nine antigen-specific beta clonotypes, 6 or 7 appeared to cross-react with escape variants.

On the immunoSEQ platform, TCR beta CDR3s were sequenced at survey depth. TCRdb's table, derived via immunoSEQ multiplex PCR, lists solely in-frame clones and lacks some. Among several thousand clones listed, around two thirds were seen once. Only a few counts were recorded for this clone. Antigen specificity is unknown. V trimming: 2 bases; J trimming: 2 bases; junction bases outside the gene matches: 2. Germline-derived CDR1 and CDR2 are SGHVS and FNYEAQ. The CDR3 is 14 amino acids. V gene TRBV7-6 combines with J gene TRBJ2-7; TRBD1 matches 8 bases. The clonotype was recovered from a male donor with HIV. The sample comprised cultured CD8+ T cells derived from PBMCs. Here the CDR3 DNA reads TGTGCCAGCAGCTTACAGGGGGCCCCCTACGAGCAGTACTTC. Protein sequence: CASSLQGAPYEQYF. Variable domain in full (rest from reference TRBV7-6 and TRBJ2-7): GAGVSQSPRYKVTKRGQDVALRCDPISGHVSLYWYRQALGQGPEFLTYFNYEAQQDKSGLPNDRFSAERPEGSISTLTIQRTEQRDSAMYRCASSLQGAPYEQYFGPGTRLTVT.